This T cell receptor beta chain was identified in a study of cytomegalovirus exposure and HLA in healthy donors. Using immunoSEQ multiplex PCR, the repertoire was profiled, and TCRdb retains in-frame clones only, with some absent. The table lists roughly 52,000 clones, 90% of them singletons. The V and J ends lost 7 bases and 0 bases, in that order; junction bases with no gene match: 14. The CDR3 extends over 18 amino acids. Germline values: CDR1 SNHLY, CDR2 FYNNEI. Material for sequencing was PBMCs. The sequence derives from a man aged 18 to 30 in good health and CMV-seronegative. The chain carries TRBV2 and TRBJ2-2, with TRBD2 matching 7 bases. The CDR3 protein is CASTLRRSSGTNTGELFF. In nucleotides, the CDR3 is TGTGCCAGCACTCTCCGAAGATCTAGCGGAACGAACACCGGGGAGCTGTTTTTT.